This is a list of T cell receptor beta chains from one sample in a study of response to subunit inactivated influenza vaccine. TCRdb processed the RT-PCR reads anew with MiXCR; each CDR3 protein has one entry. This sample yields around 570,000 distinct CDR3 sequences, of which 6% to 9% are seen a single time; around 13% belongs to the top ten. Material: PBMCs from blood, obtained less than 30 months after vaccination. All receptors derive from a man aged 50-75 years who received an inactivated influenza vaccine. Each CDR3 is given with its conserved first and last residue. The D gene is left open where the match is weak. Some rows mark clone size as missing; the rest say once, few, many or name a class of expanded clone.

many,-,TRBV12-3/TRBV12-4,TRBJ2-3,CASRGTSDTQYF,TGTGCCAGCAGGGGGACTTCAGATACGCAGTATTTT
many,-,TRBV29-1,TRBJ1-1,CSVVRGLNMNTEAFF,TGCAGCGTTGTTCGGGGACTTAACATGAACACTGAAGCTTTCTTT
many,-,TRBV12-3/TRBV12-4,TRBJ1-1,CASSFAGGTNTEAFF,TGTGCCAGCAGTTTCGCGGGGGGCACAAACACTGAAGCTTTCTTT
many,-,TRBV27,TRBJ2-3,CASSFVGVTSTDTQYF,TGTGCCAGCAGTTTCGTTGGAGTTACTAGCACAGATACGCAGTATTTT
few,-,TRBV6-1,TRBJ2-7,CASSERDTYEQYF,TGTGCCAGCAGTGAAAGGGACACGTACGAGCAGTACTTC
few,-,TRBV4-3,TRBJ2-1,CASSQEERRAYNEQFF,TGCGCCAGCAGCCAAGAGGAACGGCGGGCCTACAATGAGCAGTTCTTC
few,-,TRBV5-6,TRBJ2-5,CASSFGRSSETQYF,TGTGCCAGCAGCTTTGGGAGGTCATCGGAGACCCAGTACTTC
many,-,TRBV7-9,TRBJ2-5,CASSLNAGGAAETQYF,TGTGCCAGCAGCTTAAACGCCGGGGGTGCCGCAGAGACCCAGTACTTC
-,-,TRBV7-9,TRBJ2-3,CASSLVSSGSTDTQYF,TGTGCCAGCAGCTTAGTTTCCAGCGGAAGCACAGATACGCAGTATTTT
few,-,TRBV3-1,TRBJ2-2,CASSQEVEQTENTGELFF,TGTGCCAGCAGCCAGGAAGTCGAGCAGACAGAAAACACCGGGGAGCTGTTTTTT
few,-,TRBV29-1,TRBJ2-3,CSVGQGRFTDTQYF,TGCAGCGTAGGACAAGGCCGATTCACAGATACGCAGTATTTT
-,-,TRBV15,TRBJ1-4,CATSRDGGGVNEKLFF,TGTGCCACCAGCAGAGATGGAGGGGGGGTTAATGAAAAACTGTTTTTT
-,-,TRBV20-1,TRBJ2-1,CSARDFTGGNYNEQFF,TGCAGTGCTAGAGATTTTACCGGGGGTAATTACAATGAGCAGTTCTTC
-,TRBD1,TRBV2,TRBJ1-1,CASSEWDSNTEAFF,TGTGCCAGCAGTGAATGGGACAGTAACACTGAAGCTTTCTTT
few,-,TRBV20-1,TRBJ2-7,CSARVIGNEQYF,TGCAGTGCTAGAGTGATCGGGAACGAGCAGTACTTC
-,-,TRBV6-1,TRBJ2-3,CASTRGVSTDTQYF,TGTGCCAGCACCAGGGGGGTCAGCACAGATACGCAGTATTTT
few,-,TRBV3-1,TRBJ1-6,CASRGGSYSPLHF,TGTGCCAGCAGGGGAGGTTCGTATTCACCCCTCCACTTT
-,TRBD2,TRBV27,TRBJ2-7,CASSGTSTHEQYF,TGTGCCAGCAGTGGGACTAGCACCCACGAGCAGTACTTC
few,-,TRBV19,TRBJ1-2,CASTTGIYGYTF,TGTGCCAGTACAACAGGGATCTATGGCTACACCTTC
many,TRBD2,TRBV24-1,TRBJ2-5,CATSDTSGAQETQYF,TGTGCCACCAGTGATACTAGCGGGGCACAAGAGACCCAGTACTTC
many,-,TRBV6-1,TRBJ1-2,CASSEIDYGYTF,TGTGCCAGCAGTGAGATCGACTATGGCTACACCTTC